The clone carrying this T cell receptor beta chain was counted a single time. Clones were sequenced by immunoSEQ multiplex PCR, and TCRdb holds only the in-frame ones, with some missing. The sample carries just over 2,000,000 clones, just under 95% recorded once. CD45RO-negative, CCR7-positively selected cells formed the naive CD8 fraction, excluding terminally differentiated effector memory CD45RA+ cells. This sample stems from a study of shared clonotypes between healthy human individuals. Germline loops: CDR1 WSHSY, CDR2 SAAADI. CDR3 length: 13 amino acids. V gave up 7 bases and J gave up 3 bases, with 13 bases separating them.

The clonotype was recovered from a man between 18 and 29 years old in good health. This rearrangement joins TRBV10-2 to TRBJ2-7; D is possibly TRBD1 or TRBD2 (5 bases each). Sequencing was performed on naive CD8+ T cells sorted from blood. CDR3 DNA sequence: TGCGCCAGCACCTTGGGACCGTTCTACGAGCAGTACTTC. Protein: CASTLGPFYEQYF.